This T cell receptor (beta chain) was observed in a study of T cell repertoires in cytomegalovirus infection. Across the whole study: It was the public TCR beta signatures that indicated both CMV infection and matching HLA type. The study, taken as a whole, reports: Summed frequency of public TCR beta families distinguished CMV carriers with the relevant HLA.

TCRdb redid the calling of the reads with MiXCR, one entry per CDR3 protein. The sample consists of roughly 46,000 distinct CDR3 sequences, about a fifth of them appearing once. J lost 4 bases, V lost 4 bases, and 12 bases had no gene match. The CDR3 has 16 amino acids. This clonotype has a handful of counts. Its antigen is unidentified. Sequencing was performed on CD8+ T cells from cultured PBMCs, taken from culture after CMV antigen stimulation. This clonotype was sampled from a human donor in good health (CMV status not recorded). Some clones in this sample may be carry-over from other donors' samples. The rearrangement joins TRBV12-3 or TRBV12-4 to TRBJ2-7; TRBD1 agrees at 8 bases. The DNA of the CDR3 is TGTGCCAGCAGTTACCGGACAGGGCCGGGACCATACGAGCAGTACTTC. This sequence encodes CASSYRTGPGPYEQYF.